This passage covers 14 T cell receptor beta chains from one sample sequenced in a study of graft-versus-host responses after intestinal transplantation. Generated by immunoSEQ multiplex PCR, the TCRdb table keeps only in-frame clones and is missing some. The sample has some 7,400 clones, 30% to 35% seen once. Responders that carried the CFSE label, approximately 200,000 of them, were plated with approximately 200,000 irradiated, violet-dye-labeled stimulator cells. Source: alloreactive CD8+ T cells from a mixed lymphocyte reaction culture, taken before transplantation. The subset is: CFSE-low proliferating T cells sorted from approximately 6-day pre-transplant mixed lymphocyte reaction (GvH or HvG direction). The receptors were gathered from a human patient who was an organ donor for intestinal transplantation.

This clone is large by share. The CDR3 nucleotides read TGCGCCAGCAGCCAAGTTGCAGGGAGGCCCACTGAAGCTTTCTTT. Residues: CASSQVAGRPTEAFF. J is TRBJ1-1 and V is TRBV4-1, with TRBD1 as a possible D gene (5 bases). CDR3 length: 15 amino acids. Per germline, CDR1 MGHRA and CDR2 YSYEKL. Between the trimmed V and J ends, which lost 1 base and 4 bases, there was a span of 13 bases.

In its sample, this clone ranks as large (0.1 to 1%). In DNA, the CDR3 is TGTGCCAGTAGTATTGGGTCGGGGGGCACCTACGAGCAGTACTTC. Translated, it gives CASSIGSGGTYEQYF. The chain couples TRBV19 to TRBJ2-7; a weak D match, TRBD2 (7 bases). V was clipped by 3 bases and J by 2 bases, with 14 bases between them. The CDR3 contains 15 residues. From germline, CDR1 is LNHDA and CDR2 SQIVND (reference sequence).

The chain couples TRBV7-9 to TRBJ2-3; 7 bases agree with TRBD2. CDR3 length: 14 amino acids. Germline CDR1 reads SEHNR; CDR2 reads FQNEAQ (reference sequence). V was pared by 7 bases and J by 2 bases, with 6 bases of the junction left unmatched. The CDR3 bases are TGTGCCAGCAAGTTGCGGGGGAACACAGATACGCAGTATTTT. Amino acid sequence: CASKLRGNTDTQYF.

This chain joins TRBV29-1 and TRBJ2-7; 16 bases align to TRBD2. CDR1 is SQVTM and CDR2 is ANQGSEA in the germline V gene. The CDR3 is 18 amino acids. The trim removed 4 bases at V and 6 bases at J, leaving 15 bases unmatched. The CDR3 loop is CSVVRCMGTSGRAGEQYF. CDR3 bases: TGCAGCGTTGTTAGGTGCATGGGGACTAGCGGGAGGGCCGGCGAGCAGTACTTC.

The chain is built from TRBV6-6 and TRBJ1-2, with TRBD1 matching over 9 bases. The CDR3 spans 15 residues. CDR1 and CDR2 from the germline V gene are MNHNY and SVGAGI (reference sequence). J gave up 7 bases and V 0 bases, and 6 bases lay outside the gene matches. The CDR3 DNA is TGTGCCAGCAGTTACTCATACAGGGGGCGCCTTGGCTACACCTTC. Protein product: CASSYSYRGRLGYTF.

This clone was counted between two and nine times. The chain recombines TRBV4-1 with TRBJ2-4; 9 bases line up with TRBD1. Germline V gene lookup returns CDR1 MGHRA and CDR2 YSYEKL. There are 15 residues in the CDR3. Trimming took 0 bases from V and 10 from J; bases not matched to a gene: 7. The CDR3 DNA is TGCGCCAGCAGCCAAGATCCCCGACAGGGGGTAATTCAGTACTTC. Encoded protein: CASSQDPRQGVIQYF.

In this sample, this clone turned up a few times. The chain is built from TRBV28 and TRBJ1-3; 9 bases agree with TRBD1. The V gene's germline CDR1 is MDHEN and CDR2 SYDVKM. This CDR3 has 18 amino acids. Trimming cost V 2 bases and J 0 bases; bases outside gene matches: 8. The CDR3 DNA is TGTGCCAGCAGTTTAACACCAGGGACAGGGTTCTCTGGAAACACCATATATTTT. It encodes CASSLTPGTGFSGNTIYF.

J is TRBJ2-1 and V is TRBV4-1; TRBD2 is a possible D gene (6 bases). The CDR3 sequence is 13 residues long. V gave up 2 bases and J gave up 7 bases, with 9 bases separating them. Germline V gene sequence: CDR1 MGHRA, CDR2 YSYEKL. CDR3 DNA sequence: TGCGCCAGCAGCCAACCGACTAGAAATGAGCAGTTCTTC. Protein: CASSQPTRNEQFF.

CDR3 region: CASSFYPGYTEAFF. CDR3 nucleotide sequence: TGTGCCAGCAGCTTTTATCCGGGTTACACTGAAGCTTTCTTT. The chain has TRBV5-4 and TRBJ1-1; D is uncertain. V was clipped by 2 bases and J by 3 bases, with 11 bases between them. There are 14 residues in the CDR3. CDR1 SGHNT and CDR2 YYREEE come from the germline V gene (reference sequence).

The V gene is TRBV6-1, the J gene TRBJ2-4; the D gene is possibly TRBD1 (6 bases). V shed 4 bases and J shed 2 bases, with 15 bases lying between them. Germline values: CDR1 MNHNS, CDR2 SASEGT. The CDR3 totals 16 residues. CDR3 in DNA: TGTGCCAGCAGTGCTAAACAGGGTGGGACCAAAAACATTCAGTACTTC. Protein: CASSAKQGGTKNIQYF.

This clone has just a few counts. V and J are TRBV5-1 and TRBJ2-7; 10 bases line up with TRBD1. V lost 1 base, J lost 2 bases, and 3 bases stayed unmatched. This CDR3 has 15 residues. CDR1 and CDR2 from the germline V gene are SGHRS and YFSETQ. CDR3 in amino acids: CASSLWTGGTYEQYF. DNA of the CDR3: TGCGCCAGCAGCTTGTGGACAGGGGGGACCTACGAGCAGTACTTC.

This clone has only a few counts. The chain employs TRBV5-1 and TRBJ2-3; TRBD2 agrees at 14 bases. This CDR3 region has 17 residues. J was trimmed by 4 bases and V by 4 bases; bases with no gene match: 8. Germline-derived CDR1 and CDR2 are SGHRS and YFSETQ. The CDR3, as DNA: TGCGCCAGCAGCCCTCCTTTGGGACTAGCGGGGGCAGATACGCAGTATTTT. Translated: CASSPPLGLAGADTQYF.

The chain uses TRBV2 and TRBJ1-2; 9 bases line up with TRBD1. Germline trimming cut 0 bases from V and 4 bases from J; bases unmatched to any gene: 6. Germline V gene data show CDR1 as SNHLY and CDR2 as FYNNEI. The CDR3 loop spans 16 amino acids. CDR3 sequence reads: CASSEARDRVIYGYTF. Written as DNA, the CDR3 is TGTGCCAGCAGTGAAGCTAGGGACAGGGTCATCTATGGCTACACCTTC.

This clone has only one observation. The chain recombines TRBV19 with TRBJ2-7, with D unresolved. The length of the CDR3 is 13 residues. Germline values: CDR1 LNHDA, CDR2 SQIVND (reference sequence). Trimming stripped 3 bases from V and 2 bases from J, with 8 bases between. The CDR3 region is CASSMGRTYEQYF. CDR3 nucleotides: TGTGCCAGTAGTATGGGCAGAACCTACGAGCAGTACTTC.